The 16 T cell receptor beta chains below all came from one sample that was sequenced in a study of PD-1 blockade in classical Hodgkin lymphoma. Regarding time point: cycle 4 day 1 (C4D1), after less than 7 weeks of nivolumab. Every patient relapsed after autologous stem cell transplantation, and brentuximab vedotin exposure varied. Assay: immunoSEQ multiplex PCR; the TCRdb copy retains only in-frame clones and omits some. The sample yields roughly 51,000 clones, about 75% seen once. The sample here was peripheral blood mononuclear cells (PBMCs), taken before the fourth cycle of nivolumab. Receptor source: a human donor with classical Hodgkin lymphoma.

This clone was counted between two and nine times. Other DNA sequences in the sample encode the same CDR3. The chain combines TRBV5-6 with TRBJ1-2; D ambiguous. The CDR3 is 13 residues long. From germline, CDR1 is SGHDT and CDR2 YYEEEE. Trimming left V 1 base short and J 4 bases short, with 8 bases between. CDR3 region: CASSLRGFYGYTF. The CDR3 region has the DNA TGTGCCAGCAGCTTGCGAGGGTTCTATGGCTACACCTTC.

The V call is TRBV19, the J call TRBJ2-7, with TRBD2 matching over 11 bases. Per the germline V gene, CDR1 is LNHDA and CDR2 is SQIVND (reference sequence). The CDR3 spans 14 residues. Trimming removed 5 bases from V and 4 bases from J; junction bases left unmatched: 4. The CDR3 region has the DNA TGTGCCAGTAGTCCGACTAGCGGGGAGTACGAGCAGTACTTC. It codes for CASSPTSGEYEQYF.

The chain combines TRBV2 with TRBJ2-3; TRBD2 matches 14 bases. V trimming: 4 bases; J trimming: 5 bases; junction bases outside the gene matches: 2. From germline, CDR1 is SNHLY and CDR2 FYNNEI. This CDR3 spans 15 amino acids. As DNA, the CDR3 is TGTGCCAGCAGTGGGACTAGCGGGAGGAAAGATACGCAGTATTTT. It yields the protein CASSGTSGRKDTQYF.

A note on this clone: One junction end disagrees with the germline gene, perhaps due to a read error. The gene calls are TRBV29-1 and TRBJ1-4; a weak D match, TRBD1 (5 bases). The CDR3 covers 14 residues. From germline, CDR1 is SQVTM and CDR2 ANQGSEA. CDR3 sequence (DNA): TGCAGCGTTGGGTCCTCAGGGACTAATGAAGAACTGTTTTTT. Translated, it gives CSVGSSGTNEELFF.

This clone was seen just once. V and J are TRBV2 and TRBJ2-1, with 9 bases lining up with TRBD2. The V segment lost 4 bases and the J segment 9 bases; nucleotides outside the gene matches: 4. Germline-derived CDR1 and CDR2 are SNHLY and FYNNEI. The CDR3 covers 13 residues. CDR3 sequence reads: CASSVAGETEQFF. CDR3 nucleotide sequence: TGTGCCAGCAGTGTAGCGGGAGAGACTGAGCAGTTCTTC.

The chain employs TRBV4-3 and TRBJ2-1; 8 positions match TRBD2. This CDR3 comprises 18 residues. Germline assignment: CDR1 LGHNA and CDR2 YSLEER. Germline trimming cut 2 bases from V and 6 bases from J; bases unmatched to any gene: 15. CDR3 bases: TGCGCCAGCAGCCAACTTCAAGGGGGACTAGGTGGACCCAATGAGCAGTTCTTC. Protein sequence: CASSQLQGGLGGPNEQFF.

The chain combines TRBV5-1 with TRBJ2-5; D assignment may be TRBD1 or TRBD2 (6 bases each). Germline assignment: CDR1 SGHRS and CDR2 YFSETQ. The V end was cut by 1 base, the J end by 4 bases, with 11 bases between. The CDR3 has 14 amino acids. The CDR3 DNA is TGCGCCAGCAGCTTGTTCTCGGGGGCAGAGACCCAGTACTTC. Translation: CASSLFSGAETQYF.

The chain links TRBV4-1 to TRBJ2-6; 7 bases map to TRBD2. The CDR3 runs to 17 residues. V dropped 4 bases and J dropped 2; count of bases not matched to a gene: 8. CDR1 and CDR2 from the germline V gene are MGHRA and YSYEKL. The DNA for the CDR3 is TGCGCCAGCAGCCCTTTTGGGGAGGGAACTGGGGCCAACGTCCTGACTTTC. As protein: CASSPFGEGTGANVLTF.

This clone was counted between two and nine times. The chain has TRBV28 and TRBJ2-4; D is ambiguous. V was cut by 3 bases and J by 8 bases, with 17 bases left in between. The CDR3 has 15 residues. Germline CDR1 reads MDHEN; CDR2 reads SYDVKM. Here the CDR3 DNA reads TGTGCCAGCAGTTTGACCCCGACGTTTGGAGACATTCAGTACTTC. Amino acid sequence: CASSLTPTFGDIQYF.

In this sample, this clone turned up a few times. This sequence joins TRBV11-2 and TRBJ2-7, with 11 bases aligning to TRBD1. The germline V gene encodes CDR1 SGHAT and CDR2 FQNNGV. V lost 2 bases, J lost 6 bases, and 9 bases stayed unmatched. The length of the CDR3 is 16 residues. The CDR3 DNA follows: TGTGCCAGCAGCTTATTCCCCCTAGGGACAGGGGGCGAGCAGTACTTC. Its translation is CASSLFPLGTGGEQYF.

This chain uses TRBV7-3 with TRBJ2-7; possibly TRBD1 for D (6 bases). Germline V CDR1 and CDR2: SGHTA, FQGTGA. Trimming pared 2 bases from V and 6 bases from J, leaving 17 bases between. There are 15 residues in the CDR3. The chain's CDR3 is CASSLLGTRGIEQYF. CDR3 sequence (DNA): TGTGCCAGCAGCTTATTAGGGACAAGGGGGATCGAGCAGTACTTC.

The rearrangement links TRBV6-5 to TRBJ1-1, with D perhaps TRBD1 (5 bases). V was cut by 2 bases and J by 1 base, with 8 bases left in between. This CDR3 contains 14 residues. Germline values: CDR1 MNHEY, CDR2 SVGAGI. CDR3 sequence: CASSYGQPNTEAFF. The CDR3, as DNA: TGTGCCAGCAGTTACGGACAACCGAACACTGAAGCTTTCTTT.

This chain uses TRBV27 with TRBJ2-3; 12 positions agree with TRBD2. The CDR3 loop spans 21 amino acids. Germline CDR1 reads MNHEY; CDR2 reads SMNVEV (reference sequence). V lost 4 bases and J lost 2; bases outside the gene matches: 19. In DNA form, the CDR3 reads TGTGCCAGCAGTTCTACCAAACGGACCGCCGGACTAGCGGGATACACAGATACGCAGTATTTT. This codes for CASSSTKRTAGLAGYTDTQYF.

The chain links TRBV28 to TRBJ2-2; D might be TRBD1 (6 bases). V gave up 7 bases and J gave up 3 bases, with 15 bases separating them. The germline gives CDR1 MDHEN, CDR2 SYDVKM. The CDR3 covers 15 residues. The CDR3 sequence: CASTSGTLYTGELFF. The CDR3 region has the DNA TGTGCCAGCACCTCCGGGACACTATACACCGGGGAGCTGTTTTTT.

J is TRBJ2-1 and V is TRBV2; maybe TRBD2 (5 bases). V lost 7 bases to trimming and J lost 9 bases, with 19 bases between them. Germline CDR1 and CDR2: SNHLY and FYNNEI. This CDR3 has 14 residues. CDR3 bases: TGTGCCAGCACCCTCCCCCTAGCCCCCAGTGAGCAGTTCTTC. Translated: CASTLPLAPSEQFF.

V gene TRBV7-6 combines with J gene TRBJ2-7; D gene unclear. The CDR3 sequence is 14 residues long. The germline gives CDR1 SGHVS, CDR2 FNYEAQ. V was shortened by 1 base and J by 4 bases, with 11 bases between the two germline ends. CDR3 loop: CASSLGSLRYEQYF. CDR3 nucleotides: TGTGCCAGCAGCTTAGGGAGCCTTCGTTACGAGCAGTACTTC.